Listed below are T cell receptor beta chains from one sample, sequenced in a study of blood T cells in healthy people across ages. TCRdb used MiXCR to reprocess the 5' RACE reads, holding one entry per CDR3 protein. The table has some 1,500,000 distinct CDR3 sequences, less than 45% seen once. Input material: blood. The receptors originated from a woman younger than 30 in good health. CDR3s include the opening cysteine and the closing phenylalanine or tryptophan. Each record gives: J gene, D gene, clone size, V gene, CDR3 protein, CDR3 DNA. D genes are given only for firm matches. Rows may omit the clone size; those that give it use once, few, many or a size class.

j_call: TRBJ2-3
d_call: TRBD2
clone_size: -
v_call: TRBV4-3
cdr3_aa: CASSQDWRGSTDTQYF
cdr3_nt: TGCGCCAGCAGCCAAGATTGGCGGGGGAGCACAGATACGCAGTATTTT

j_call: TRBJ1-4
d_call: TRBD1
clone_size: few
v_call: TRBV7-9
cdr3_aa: CASSSRDRERNEKLFF
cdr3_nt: TGTGCCAGCAGCTCCCGGGACAGAGAAAGGAATGAAAAACTGTTTTTT

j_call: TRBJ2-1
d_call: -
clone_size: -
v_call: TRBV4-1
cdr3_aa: CASSCNQGGNEQFF
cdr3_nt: TGCGCCAGCAGCTGCAACCAGGGAGGCAATGAGCAGTTCTTC

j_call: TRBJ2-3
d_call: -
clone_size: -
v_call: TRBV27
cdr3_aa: CASSLLRPLHRETDTQYF
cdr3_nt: TGTGCCAGCAGTTTATTACGACCCCTTCACAGGGAGACAGATACGCAGTATTTT

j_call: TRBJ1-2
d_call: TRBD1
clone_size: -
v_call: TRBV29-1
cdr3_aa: CSVAARGDYGYTF
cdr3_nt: TGCAGCGTTGCTGCCAGGGGGGACTATGGCTACACCTTC

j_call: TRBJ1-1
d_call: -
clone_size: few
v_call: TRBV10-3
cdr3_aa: CAINLGANTEAFF
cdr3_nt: TGTGCCATCAACCTCGGCGCAAACACTGAAGCTTTCTTT

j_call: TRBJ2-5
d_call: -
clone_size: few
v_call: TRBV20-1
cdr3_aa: CSDRRLGALQETQYF
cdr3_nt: TGCAGTGATAGACGACTTGGGGCGCTGCAAGAGACCCAGTACTTC

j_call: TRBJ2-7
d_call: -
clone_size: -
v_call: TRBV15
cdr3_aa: CATSESSYEQYF
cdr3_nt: TGTGCCACCTCCGAGAGCTCCTACGAGCAGTACTTC

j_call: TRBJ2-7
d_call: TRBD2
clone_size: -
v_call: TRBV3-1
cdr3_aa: CASSHKRGGTYEQYF
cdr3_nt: TGTGCCAGCAGCCATAAGCGGGGGGGGACCTACGAGCAGTACTTC

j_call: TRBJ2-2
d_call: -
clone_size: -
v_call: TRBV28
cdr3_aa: CASSLIGRDITGELFF
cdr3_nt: TGTGCCAGCAGTTTAATTGGCAGGGATATTACCGGGGAGCTGTTTTTT

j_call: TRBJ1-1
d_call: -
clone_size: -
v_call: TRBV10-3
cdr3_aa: CAISGPNTEAFF
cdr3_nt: TGTGCCATCAGTGGCCCGAACACTGAAGCTTTCTTT

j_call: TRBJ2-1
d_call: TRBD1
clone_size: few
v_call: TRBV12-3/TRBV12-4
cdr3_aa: CASSPDRNYNEQFF
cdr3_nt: TGTGCCAGCAGCCCGGACAGGAACTACAATGAGCAGTTCTTC

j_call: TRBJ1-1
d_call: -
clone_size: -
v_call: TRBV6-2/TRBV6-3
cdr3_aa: CASSPSGRGIEAFF
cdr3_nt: TGTGCCAGCAGTCCCAGCGGCAGGGGAATTGAAGCTTTCTTT

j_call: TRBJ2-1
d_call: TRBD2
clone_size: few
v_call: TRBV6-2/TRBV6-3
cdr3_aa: CASSYPGLAGGRRNEQFF
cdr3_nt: TGTGCCAGCAGTTACCCGGGACTAGCGGGGGGGCGAAGAAATGAGCAGTTCTTC

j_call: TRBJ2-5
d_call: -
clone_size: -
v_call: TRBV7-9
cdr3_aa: CASSSPASYNEQYF
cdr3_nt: TGTGCCAGCAGCTCGCCGGCTTCCTACAATGAGCAGTACTTC

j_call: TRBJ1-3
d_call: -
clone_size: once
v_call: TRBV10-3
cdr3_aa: CAISEAGLSGNTIYF
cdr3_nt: TGTGCCATCAGTGAGGCTGGTCTCTCCGGAAACACCATATATTTT

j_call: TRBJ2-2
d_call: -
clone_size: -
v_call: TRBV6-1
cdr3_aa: CASSELQGDTGELFF
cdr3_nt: TGTGCCAGCAGTGAGTTACAGGGAGATACCGGGGAGCTGTTTTTT